This TCR beta chain emerged from a study of post-analysis software for immune sequencing data. Looking at the study overall: Both relapsing-remitting and secondary progressive multiple sclerosis featured among the disease courses, as did progressive-relapsing multiple sclerosis. Study conclusions and caveats: Under F measure analysis, samples from one preparation batch co-clustered strongly. Compared with controls, patients showed significantly lower normalized Chao1 diversity. TRBV5-6, TRBV5-1 and TRBV20-1 were among roughly 5 TRBV segments more frequent in patients than controls.

Unique molecular identifiers tagged the TCR beta cDNA libraries. Once roughly 0.9 to 10 million T cells were used, a few hundred thousand cDNA molecules resulted. TCRdb re-derived calls from the PCR reads in MiXCR, one entry per CDR3 protein. The table has about 200,000 distinct CDR3 sequences, 29% seen once. CDR1 and CDR2 from the germline V gene are SGHDN and FVKESK. Deletions cut 5 bases from V and 4 bases from J, with 15 bases between. The CDR3 is made up of 15 amino acids. This clonotype was picked up a small number of times. Antigen unknown. Material: blood. The chain carries TRBV14 and TRBJ2-1; D possibly matches TRBD1 or TRBD2 (6 bases each). The sequence was obtained from a girl between 2 and 17 years old with multiple sclerosis. CDR3 protein: CASSGGRTAYNEQFF. The DNA of the CDR3 is TGTGCCAGCAGCGGGGGGAGGACAGCGTACAATGAGCAGTTCTTC.